A selection of T cell receptor beta chains follows, all from one sample in a study of cytotoxic CD8 clonotypes in ibrutinib-treated CLL. Repertoires were generated with immunoSEQ multiplex PCR, while TCRdb's copy carries only in-frame clones and drops some. The table includes under 15,000 clones, around 64% detected once. Sequencing was performed on PBMCs, taken before ibrutinib treatment. The receptors derive from a human donor with chronic lymphocytic leukemia. The CDR3 runs from the conserved cysteine through the conserved F or W. Fields, in order: clone size, D gene, V gene, J gene, CDR3 DNA, CDR3 protein. The D gene is left open where the match is weak. Expanded clones are given a class, and other clones once, few, many or no size at all.

abundance: NA; d_gene: NA; v_gene: TRBV29-1; j_gene: TRBJ1-1; CDR3nt: TGCAGCGTTGTTTATCAGAACACTGAAGCTTTCTTT; CDR3aa: CSVVYQNTEAFF
abundance: NA; d_gene: NA; v_gene: TRBV7-9; j_gene: TRBJ1-1; CDR3nt: TGTGCCAGCAGCCCACCATTGCAGCCCTGGACCACTGAAGCTTTCTTT; CDR3aa: CASSPPLQPWTTEAFF
abundance: NA; d_gene: NA; v_gene: TRBV7-6; j_gene: TRBJ1-3; CDR3nt: TGTGCCAGCAGCCCTGGGGGGCTTATAGGAAACACCATATATTTT; CDR3aa: CASSPGGLIGNTIYF
abundance: NA; d_gene: NA; v_gene: TRBV7-9; j_gene: TRBJ2-5; CDR3nt: TGTGCCAGCAGTCCTCAGCTCGAGACCCAGTACTTC; CDR3aa: CASSPQLETQYF
abundance: few; d_gene: TRBD1; v_gene: TRBV7-9; j_gene: TRBJ2-1; CDR3nt: TGTGCCAGCAGCTTGCATCGGGGACAGTACAATGAGCAGTTCTTC; CDR3aa: CASSLHRGQYNEQFF
abundance: NA; d_gene: TRBD1; v_gene: TRBV5-8; j_gene: TRBJ1-5; CDR3nt: TGTGCCAGCAGCTTGATGGGACAGGGCGGTCAGCCCCAGCATTTT; CDR3aa: CASSLMGQGGQPQHF
abundance: hyperexpanded; d_gene: NA; v_gene: TRBV19; j_gene: TRBJ1-1; CDR3nt: TGTGCCAGTAGAGCGAGTATGAACACTGAAGCTTTCTTT; CDR3aa: CASRASMNTEAFF
abundance: few; d_gene: NA; v_gene: TRBV18; j_gene: TRBJ1-5; CDR3nt: TGTGCCAGCTCACTATCCCAGGGAAATGTAGATCAGCCCCAGCATTTT; CDR3aa: CASSLSQGNVDQPQHF
abundance: NA; d_gene: TRBD1; v_gene: TRBV5-1; j_gene: TRBJ2-5; CDR3nt: TGCGCCAGCAGCCAGGACAGGGGGCGGTTGATAGGAGAGACCCAGTACTTC; CDR3aa: CASSQDRGRLIGETQYF
abundance: NA; d_gene: NA; v_gene: TRBV15; j_gene: TRBJ1-2; CDR3nt: TGTGCCACCAGCGGGGACTCTCCGGGCTACACCTTC; CDR3aa: CATSGDSPGYTF
abundance: NA; d_gene: NA; v_gene: TRBV18; j_gene: TRBJ2-7; CDR3nt: TGTGCCAGCTCACCAGGTCGGGGCGGCTCCTACGAGCAGTACTTC; CDR3aa: CASSPGRGGSYEQYF
abundance: many; d_gene: NA; v_gene: TRBV7-6; j_gene: TRBJ1-1; CDR3nt: TGTGCCAGCAGCTTACGCTGGAACACTGAAGCTTTCTTT; CDR3aa: CASSLRWNTEAFF
abundance: NA; d_gene: TRBD1; v_gene: TRBV5-1; j_gene: TRBJ2-5; CDR3nt: TGCGCCAGCAACGTACAGGGGGCTCAAGAGACCCAGTACTTC; CDR3aa: CASNVQGAQETQYF
abundance: NA; d_gene: TRBD1; v_gene: TRBV27; j_gene: TRBJ2-2; CDR3nt: TGTGCCAGCACCCGACAGGGAACCGGGGAGCTGTTTTTT; CDR3aa: CASTRQGTGELFF
abundance: NA; d_gene: TRBD1; v_gene: TRBV4-1; j_gene: TRBJ1-6; CDR3nt: TGCGCCAGCGTTTTAAGGCATCGAGGGGGCAAAGGTGATAATTCACCCCTCCACTTT; CDR3aa: CASVLRHRGGKGDNSPLHF
abundance: NA; d_gene: NA; v_gene: TRBV5-1; j_gene: TRBJ2-7; CDR3nt: TGCGCCAGCAGCTTGGTTATAGCGGCCTCCTACGAGCAGTACTTC; CDR3aa: CASSLVIAASYEQYF
abundance: NA; d_gene: TRBD1; v_gene: TRBV11-2; j_gene: TRBJ2-3; CDR3nt: TGTGCCAGCAGCTGGGGGACAGGGTTAGATACGCAGTATTTT; CDR3aa: CASSWGTGLDTQYF
abundance: NA; d_gene: NA; v_gene: TRBV2; j_gene: TRBJ2-5; CDR3nt: TGTGCCAGCAGTGAGGCCCCAGCGTTCCAAGAGACCCAGTACTTC; CDR3aa: CASSEAPAFQETQYF
abundance: NA; d_gene: TRBD1; v_gene: TRBV30; j_gene: TRBJ1-2; CDR3nt: TGTGCCTCGGACAGGGGGCGCTTTAACTATGGCTACACCTTC; CDR3aa: CASDRGRFNYGYTF
abundance: NA; d_gene: NA; v_gene: TRBV5-5; j_gene: TRBJ1-2; CDR3nt: TGTGCCAGCAGAGCAGGGGACTATGGCTACACCTTC; CDR3aa: CASRAGDYGYTF
abundance: NA; d_gene: NA; v_gene: TRBV10-2; j_gene: TRBJ1-3; CDR3nt: TGCGCCAGCGCGGAGGGGGGGAACACCATATATTTT; CDR3aa: CASAEGGNTIYF
abundance: NA; d_gene: NA; v_gene: TRBV5-1; j_gene: TRBJ1-4; CDR3nt: TGCGCCAGCAGCCCCCGGAGGGCAACTAATGAAAAACTGTTTTTT; CDR3aa: CASSPRRATNEKLFF
abundance: NA; d_gene: NA; v_gene: TRBV11-2; j_gene: TRBJ2-3; CDR3nt: TGTGCCAGCAGCTCCCCTAGGATACACACAGATACGCAGTATTTT; CDR3aa: CASSSPRIHTDTQYF
abundance: once; d_gene: NA; v_gene: TRBV18; j_gene: TRBJ2-1; CDR3nt: TGTGCCAGCTCACCAACCGGGAATGTAATGTCCTACAATGAGCAGTTCTTC; CDR3aa: CASSPTGNVMSYNEQFF
abundance: NA; d_gene: NA; v_gene: TRBV5-4; j_gene: TRBJ1-1; CDR3nt: TGTGCCAGCCGGCGACAGAACACTGAAGCTTTCTTT; CDR3aa: CASRRQNTEAFF
abundance: NA; d_gene: TRBD1; v_gene: TRBV11-2; j_gene: TRBJ2-1; CDR3nt: TGTGCCAGCAGCCGTTTGGGTGGACAGGAGATTGGTGAGCAGTTCTTC; CDR3aa: CASSRLGGQEIGEQFF